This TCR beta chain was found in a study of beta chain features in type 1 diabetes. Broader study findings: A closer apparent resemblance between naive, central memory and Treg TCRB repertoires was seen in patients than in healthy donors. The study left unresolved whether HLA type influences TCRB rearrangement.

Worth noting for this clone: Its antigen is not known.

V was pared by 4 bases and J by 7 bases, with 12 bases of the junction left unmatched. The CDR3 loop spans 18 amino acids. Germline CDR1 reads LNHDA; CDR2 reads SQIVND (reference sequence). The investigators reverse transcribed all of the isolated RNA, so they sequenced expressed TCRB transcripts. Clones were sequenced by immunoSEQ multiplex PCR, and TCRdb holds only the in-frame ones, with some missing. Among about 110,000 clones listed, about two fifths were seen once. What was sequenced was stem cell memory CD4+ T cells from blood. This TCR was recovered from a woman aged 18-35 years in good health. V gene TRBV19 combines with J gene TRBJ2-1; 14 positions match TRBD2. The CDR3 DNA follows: TGTGCCAGTAGTACTTACGGGACTAGCGGGAGAAATAGGAATGAGCAGTTCTTC. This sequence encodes CASSTYGTSGRNRNEQFF.